A selection of T cell receptor beta chains follows, all from one sample in a study of blood T cell repertoires in COVID-19. The method was immunoSEQ multiplex PCR; TCRdb's version includes in-frame clones alone and lacks a portion of them. This table holds roughly 250,000 clones, about nine tenths found once. Sequencing was performed on peripheral blood. The receptors here all came from a person aged 18 to 29 with COVID-19, enrolled during active disease. CDR3s include the opening cysteine and the closing phenylalanine or tryptophan.

CASSLSNGYEQYF | TRBV27 | 13 | TRBJ2-7
CASSRREVNTGELFF | TRBV3-1/TRBV3-2 | 15 | TRBJ2-2
CASSAGQGGQPQHF | TRBV5-1 | 14 | TRBJ1-5
CASNLAGSEEQYF | TRBV9 | 13 | TRBJ2-7
CASSQGSEQYF | TRBV7-9 | 11 | TRBJ2-7
CASLRWTSGRGTDTQYF | TRBV2 | 17 | TRBJ2-3
CAVRQGVGEKLFF | TRBV19 | 13 | TRBJ1-4
CASIRTASYEQYF | TRBV21-1 | 13 | TRBJ2-7
CASSRRGGLASYEQYF | TRBV5-8 | 16 | TRBJ2-7
CASSILANEQFF | TRBV19 | 12 | TRBJ2-1
CASSGRDSQPEASGNTIYF | TRBV7-9 | 19 | TRBJ1-3
CASSILAGVTGELFF | TRBV19 | 15 | TRBJ2-2
CASSEDGWEGSYNEQFF | TRBV25-1 | 17 | TRBJ2-1
CASSLLGANQPQHF | TRBV27 | 14 | TRBJ1-5
CASSGGQVMNTGELFF | TRBV13 | 16 | TRBJ2-2
CAISETGAGANVLTF | TRBV10-3 | 15 | TRBJ2-6